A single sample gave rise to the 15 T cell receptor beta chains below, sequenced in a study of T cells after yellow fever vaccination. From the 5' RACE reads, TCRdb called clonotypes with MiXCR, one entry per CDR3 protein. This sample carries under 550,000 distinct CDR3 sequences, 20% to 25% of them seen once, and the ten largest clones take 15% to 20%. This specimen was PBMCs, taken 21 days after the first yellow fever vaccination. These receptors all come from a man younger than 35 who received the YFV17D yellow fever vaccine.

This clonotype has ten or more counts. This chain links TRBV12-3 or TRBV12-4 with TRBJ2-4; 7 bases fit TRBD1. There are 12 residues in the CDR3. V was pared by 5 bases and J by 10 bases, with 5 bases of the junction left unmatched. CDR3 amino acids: CASSPGTAIQYF. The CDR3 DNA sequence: TGTGCCAGCAGTCCCGGGACAGCAATTCAGTACTTC.

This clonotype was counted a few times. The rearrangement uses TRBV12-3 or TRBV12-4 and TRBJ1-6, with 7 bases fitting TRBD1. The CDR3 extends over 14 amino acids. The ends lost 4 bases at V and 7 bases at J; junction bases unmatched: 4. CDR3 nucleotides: TGTGCCAGCAGTTACGGACAGGAGAATTCACCCCTCCACTTT. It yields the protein CASSYGQENSPLHF.

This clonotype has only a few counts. The CDR3 spells CSARMASGGLTDTQYF. The CDR3 DNA reads TGCAGTGCTAGAATGGCTAGCGGGGGACTCACAGATACGCAGTATTTT. The chain carries TRBV20-1 and TRBJ2-3; TRBD2 matches 10 bases. Trimming cost V 2 bases and J 2 bases; bases outside gene matches: 7. The germline V gene encodes CDR1 DFQATT and CDR2 SNEGSKA (reference sequence). The CDR3 has 16 residues.

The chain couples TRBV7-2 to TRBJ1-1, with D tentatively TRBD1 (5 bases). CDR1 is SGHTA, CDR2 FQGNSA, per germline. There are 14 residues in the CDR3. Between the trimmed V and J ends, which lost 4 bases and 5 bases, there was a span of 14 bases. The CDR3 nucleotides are TGTGCCAGCAGCTCCGGGACGGCTGTAACTGAAGCTTTCTTT. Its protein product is CASSSGTAVTEAFF.

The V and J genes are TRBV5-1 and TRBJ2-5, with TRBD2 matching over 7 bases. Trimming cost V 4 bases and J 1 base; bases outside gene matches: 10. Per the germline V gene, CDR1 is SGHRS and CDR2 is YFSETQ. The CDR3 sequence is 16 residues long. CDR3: CASSLTAASGQETQYF. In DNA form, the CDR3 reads TGCGCCAGCAGCCTCACCGCCGCTAGCGGCCAAGAGACCCAGTACTTC.

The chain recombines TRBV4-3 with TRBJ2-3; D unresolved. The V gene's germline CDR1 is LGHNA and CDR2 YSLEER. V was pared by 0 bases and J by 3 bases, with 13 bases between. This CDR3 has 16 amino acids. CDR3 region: CASSQEVMGITDTQYF. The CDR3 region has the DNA TGCGCCAGCAGCCAAGAGGTTATGGGGATTACAGATACGCAGTATTTT.

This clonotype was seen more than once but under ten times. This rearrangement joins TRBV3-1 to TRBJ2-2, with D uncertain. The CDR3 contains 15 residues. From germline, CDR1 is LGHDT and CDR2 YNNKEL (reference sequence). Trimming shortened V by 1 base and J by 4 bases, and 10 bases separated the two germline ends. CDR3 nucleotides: TGTGCCAGCAGCCAAGCGTACAGACTCACCGGGGAGCTGTTTTTT. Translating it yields CASSQAYRLTGELFF. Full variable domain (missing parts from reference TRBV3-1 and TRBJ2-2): DTAVSQTPKYLVTQMGNDKSIKCEQNLGHDTMYWYKQDSKKFLKIMFSYNNKELIINETVPNRFSPKSPDKAHLNLHINSLELGDSAVYFCASSQAYRLTGELFFGEGSRLTVL.

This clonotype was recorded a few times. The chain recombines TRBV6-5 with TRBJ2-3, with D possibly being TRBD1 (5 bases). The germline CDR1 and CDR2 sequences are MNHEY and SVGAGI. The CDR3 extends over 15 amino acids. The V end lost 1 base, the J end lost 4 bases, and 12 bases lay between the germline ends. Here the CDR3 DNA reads TGTGCCAGCAGTTACTTTCAGGGTCCCCCAGATACGCAGTATTTT. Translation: CASSYFQGPPDTQYF.

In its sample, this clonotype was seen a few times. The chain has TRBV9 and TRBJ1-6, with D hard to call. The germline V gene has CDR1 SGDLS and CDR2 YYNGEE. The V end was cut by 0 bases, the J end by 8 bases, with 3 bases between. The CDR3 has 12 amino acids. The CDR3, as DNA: TGTGCCAGCAGCGTAGGAGATTCACCCCTCCACTTT. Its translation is CASSVGDSPLHF.

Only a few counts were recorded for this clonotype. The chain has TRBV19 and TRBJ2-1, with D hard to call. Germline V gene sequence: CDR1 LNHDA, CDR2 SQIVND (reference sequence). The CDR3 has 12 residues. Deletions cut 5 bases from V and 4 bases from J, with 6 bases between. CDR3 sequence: CASSEEYNEQFF. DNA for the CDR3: TGTGCCAGTAGTGAGGAGTACAATGAGCAGTTCTTC.

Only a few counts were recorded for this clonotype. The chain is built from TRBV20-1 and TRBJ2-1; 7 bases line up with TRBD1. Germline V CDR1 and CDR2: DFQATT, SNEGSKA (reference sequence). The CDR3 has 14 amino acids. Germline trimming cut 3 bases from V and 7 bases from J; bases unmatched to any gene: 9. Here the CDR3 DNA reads TGCAGTGCTAGGGCAGGGGGAGCTGTAAATGAGCAGTTCTTC. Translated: CSARAGGAVNEQFF.

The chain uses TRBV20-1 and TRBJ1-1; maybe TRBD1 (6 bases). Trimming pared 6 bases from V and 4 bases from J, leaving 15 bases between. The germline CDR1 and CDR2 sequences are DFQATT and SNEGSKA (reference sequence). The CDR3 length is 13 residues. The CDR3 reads CSAPGGATTEAFF. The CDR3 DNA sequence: TGCAGTGCGCCTGGGGGGGCCACCACTGAAGCTTTCTTT.

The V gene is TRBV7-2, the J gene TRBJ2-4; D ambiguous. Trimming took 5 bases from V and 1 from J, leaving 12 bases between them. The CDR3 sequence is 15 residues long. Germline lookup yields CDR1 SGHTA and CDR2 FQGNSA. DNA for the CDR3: TGTGCCAGCAGCCAGACCCCGAGGGCCAAAAACATTCAGTACTTC. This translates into CASSQTPRAKNIQYF.

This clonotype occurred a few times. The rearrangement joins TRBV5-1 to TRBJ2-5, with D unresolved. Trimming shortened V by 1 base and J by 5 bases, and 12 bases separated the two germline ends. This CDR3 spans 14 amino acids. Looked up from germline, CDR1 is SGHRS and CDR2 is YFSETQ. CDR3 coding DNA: TGCGCCAGCAGCTTGCGGCCTTTAGAGGAGACCCAGTACTTC. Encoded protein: CASSLRPLEETQYF.

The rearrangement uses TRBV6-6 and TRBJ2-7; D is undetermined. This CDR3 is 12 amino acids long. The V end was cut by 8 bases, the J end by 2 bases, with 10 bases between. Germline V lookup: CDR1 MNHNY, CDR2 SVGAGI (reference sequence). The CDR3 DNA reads TGTGCCAGCTCTCCCGGCCCCTACGAGCAGTACGTC. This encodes CASSPGPYEQYV.